This TCR beta chain came from a study of blood T cell repertoires in COVID-19. For the study at large: T cells, B-cell-depleted T cells, or PBMCs provided the cDNA or gDNA that served as material.

A few counts support this clone. Germline CDR1 and CDR2: SQVTM and ANQGSEA. Germline trimming cut 3 bases from V and 4 bases from J; bases unmatched to any gene: 5. This CDR3 contains 13 residues. The method was immunoSEQ multiplex PCR; TCRdb's version includes in-frame clones alone and lacks a portion of them. This sample has approximately 40,000 clones, with roughly 84% found just once. The TCR sequence derives from a human donor in a cohort sampled during active COVID-19. The rearrangement links TRBV29-1 to TRBJ2-7; 8 nucleotides line up with TRBD1. Sequencing input: peripheral blood. The CDR3 loop reads CSVEAGGSYEQYF. CDR3 nucleotide sequence: TGCAGCGTTGAGGCAGGGGGCTCTTACGAGCAGTACTTC.